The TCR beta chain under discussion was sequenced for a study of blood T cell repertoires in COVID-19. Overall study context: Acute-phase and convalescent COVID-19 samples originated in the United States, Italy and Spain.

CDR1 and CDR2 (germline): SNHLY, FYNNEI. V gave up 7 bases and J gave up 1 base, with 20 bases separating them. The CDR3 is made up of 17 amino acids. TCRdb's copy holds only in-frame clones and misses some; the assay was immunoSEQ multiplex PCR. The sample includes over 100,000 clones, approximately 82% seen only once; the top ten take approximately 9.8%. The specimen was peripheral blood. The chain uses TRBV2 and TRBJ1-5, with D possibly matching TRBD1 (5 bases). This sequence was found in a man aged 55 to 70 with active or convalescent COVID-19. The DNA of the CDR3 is TGTGCCAGCATCGCCGATCGCGGGGCTCGGAGCAATCAGCCCCAGCATTTT. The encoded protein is CASIADRGARSNQPQHF. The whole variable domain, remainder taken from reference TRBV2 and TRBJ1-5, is EPEVTQTPSHQVTQMGQEVILRCVPISNHLYFYWYRQILGQKVEFLVSFYNNEISEKSEIFDDQFSVERPDGSNFTLKIRSTKLEDSAMYFCASIADRGARSNQPQHFGDGTRLSIL.